This passage covers 30 T cell receptor beta chains from one sample sequenced in a study of shared clonotypes between healthy human individuals. Clones were read by immunoSEQ multiplex PCR, and TCRdb kept only the in-frame ones, dropping some. Among over a million clones listed, 78% were seen once. The source material was memory CD4+ T cells from PBMCs. Subset given: CD45RA-negative fraction. The receptors shown here come from a man between 18 and 29 years old in good health. Some clones in this sample may be carry-over from other donors' samples.

The genes are TRBV28 and TRBJ2-1; possible D gene TRBD2, 6 bases. V shed 5 bases and J shed 0 bases, with 17 bases lying between them. The CDR3 covers 17 residues. CDR1 and CDR2 (germline): MDHEN, SYDVKM. The CDR3 loop reads CASSPGDWGSSYNEQFF. CDR3 sequence (DNA): TGTGCCAGCAGTCCGGGGGACTGGGGAAGCTCCTACAATGAGCAGTTCTTC. Complete variable domain (other parts from reference TRBV28 and TRBJ2-1): DVKVTQSSRYLVKRTGEKVFLECVQDMDHENMFWYRQDPGLGLRLIYFSYDVKMKEKGDIPEGYSVSREKKERFSLILESASTNQTSMYLCASSPGDWGSSYNEQFFGPGTRLTVL.

This chain connects TRBV28 to TRBJ2-7; no reliable D call. The V gene lost 3 bases and the J gene lost 0 bases, with 9 bases spanning the gap. Germline loops: CDR1 MDHEN, CDR2 SYDVKM. The CDR3 runs 14 residues. The chain's CDR3 is CASSLDPASYEQYF. For the CDR3, the DNA is TGTGCCAGCAGTTTGGACCCAGCCTCCTACGAGCAGTACTTC.

The CDR3 is CASSPIRGNEQYF. CDR3 nucleotide sequence: TGTGCCAGCAGCCCAATCAGGGGAAACGAGCAGTACTTC. The V and J genes are TRBV14 and TRBJ2-7; D might be TRBD1 (6 bases). Germline V gene sequence: CDR1 SGHDN, CDR2 FVKESK. The length of the CDR3 is 13 residues. The V end was cut by 4 bases, the J end by 5 bases, with 12 bases between.

The sample holds one count of this clone. The V gene is TRBV2, the J gene TRBJ1-2; D is ambiguous. V lost 7 bases and J lost 5, with 5 bases in between. The CDR3 consists of 10 residues. The germline CDR1 and CDR2 sequences are SNHLY and FYNNEI. The CDR3 region has the DNA TGTGCCAGCAAGGCATATGGCTACACCTTC. The encoded protein is CASKAYGYTF.

The rearrangement joins TRBV9 to TRBJ1-2; TRBD1 matches 10 bases. The germline CDR1 and CDR2 sequences are SGDLS and YYNGEE. The junction had 7 bases not matched to a gene; V was cut back by 4 bases and J by 4 bases. The CDR3 covers 15 residues. The CDR3 DNA reads as TGTGCCAGCAGCACTCCTGGGACAGGGGCCTATGGCTACACCTTC. Protein product: CASSTPGTGAYGYTF. The full variable domain, in which reference TRBV9 and TRBJ1-2 provide the parts outside the CDR3, is DSGVTQTPKHLITATGQRVTLRCSPRSGDLSVYWYQQSLDQGLQFLIQYYNGEERAKGNILERFSAQQFPDLHSELNLSSLELGDSALYFCASSTPGTGAYGYTFGSGTRLTVV.

Worth noting for this clone: The sample has other DNA sequences that encode this CDR3 too. The chain combines TRBV5-8 with TRBJ2-7, with TRBD2 matching 9 bases. Per the germline V gene, CDR1 is SGHTS and CDR2 is YDEGEE. Trimming took 4 bases from V and 3 from J; bases not matched to a gene: 5. The CDR3 has 14 residues. The DNA of the CDR3 is TGTGCCAGCAGCCTGAGACTAGCGGACTACGAGCAGTACTTC. It specifies CASSLRLADYEQYF.

The CDR3: CASSPMNTEAFF. The CDR3, as DNA: TGTGCCAGCAGTCCCATGAACACTGAAGCTTTCTTT. The chain recombines TRBV28 with TRBJ1-1, with D hard to call. The CDR3 is 12 amino acids. Between the trimmed V and J ends, which lost 5 bases and 0 bases, there was a span of 4 bases. The germline CDR1 and CDR2 sequences are MDHEN and SYDVKM.

The CDR3 region is CASSPGTTSLSYNEQFF. CDR3 nucleotide sequence: TGCGCCAGCAGCCCCGGGACTACCTCGCTGTCCTACAATGAGCAGTTCTTC. This chain uses TRBV5-1 with TRBJ2-1, with TRBD2 identical over 7 bases. Unmatched junction bases numbered 11, after V lost 4 bases and J lost 1 base. This CDR3 comprises 17 residues. From germline, CDR1 is SGHRS and CDR2 YFSETQ.

The chain has TRBV30 and TRBJ2-3, with 9 bases identical to TRBD2. Germline V gives CDR1 GTSNPN, CDR2 SVGIG (reference sequence). This CDR3 region has 15 residues. Germline trimming cut 0 bases from V and 9 bases from J; bases unmatched to any gene: 10. The CDR3 reads CAWSVGTSGRGTQYF. In nucleotides, the CDR3 is TGTGCCTGGAGTGTAGGTACTAGCGGGCGGGGAACGCAGTATTTT.

This clone was seen ten or more times. The rearrangement joins TRBV6-6 to TRBJ1-1, with D hard to call. Trimming took 0 bases from V and 9 from J, leaving 8 bases between them. This CDR3 has 12 amino acids. Per germline, CDR1 MNHNY and CDR2 SVGAGI (reference sequence). CDR3 sequence reads: CASSYSAAQAFF. In DNA form, the CDR3 reads TGTGCCAGCAGTTACTCGGCCGCTCAAGCTTTCTTT.

The gene calls are TRBV5-6 and TRBJ1-3; D uncertain. The germline gives CDR1 SGHDT, CDR2 YYEEEE. CDR3 size: 15 residues. Deletions cut 7 bases from V and 0 bases from J, with 14 bases between. The DNA for the CDR3 is TGTGCCAGCGGTGCCCTTGGGTCCTCTGGAAACACCATATATTTT. This encodes CASGALGSSGNTIYF.

V usage is TRBV10-3 and J usage is TRBJ2-5; 7 bases line up with TRBD2. There are 13 residues in the CDR3. CDR1 is ENHRY and CDR2 is SYGVKD in the germline V gene. Germline trimming cut 6 bases from V and 3 bases from J; bases unmatched to any gene: 4. This CDR3 is CAISAGLEETQYF. The DNA of the CDR3 is TGTGCCATCAGCGCCGGACTAGAAGAGACCCAGTACTTC.

J is TRBJ1-5 and V is TRBV10-3; no firm D call. Germline CDR1 and CDR2: ENHRY and SYGVKD. V was clipped by 4 bases and J by 0 bases, with 1 base between them. This CDR3 spans 12 amino acids. For the CDR3, the DNA is TGTGCCATCAGTGCTAGCAATCAGCCCCAGCATTTT. The encoded protein is CAISASNQPQHF.

This chain connects TRBV19 to TRBJ2-7; unclear D gene. Per the germline V gene, CDR1 is LNHDA and CDR2 is SQIVND (reference sequence). This CDR3 comprises 12 residues. V lost 3 bases to trimming and J lost 2 bases, with 5 bases between them. CDR3 in amino acids: CASSISPYEQYF. DNA for the CDR3: TGTGCCAGTAGTATTAGTCCCTACGAGCAGTACTTC.

The gene calls are TRBV7-3 and TRBJ2-1; tentatively, D is TRBD2 (5 bases). Trimming stripped 5 bases from V and 0 bases from J, with 14 bases between. The length of the CDR3 is 16 residues. CDR1 is SGHTA, CDR2 FQGTGA, per germline. The CDR3 spells CASSLLSGYSYNEQFF. The CDR3 DNA sequence: TGTGCCAGCAGCCTCCTCAGCGGCTACTCCTACAATGAGCAGTTCTTC.

This clone was seen just once. The V gene is TRBV6-6, the J gene TRBJ1-5, with TRBD1 matching over 7 bases. Looked up from germline, CDR1 is MNHNY and CDR2 is SVGAGI (reference sequence). V lost 5 bases to trimming and J lost 7 bases; unmatched junction nucleotides: 8. The CDR3 is 14 amino acids. The CDR3: CASSTDRARQPQHF. For the CDR3, the DNA is TGTGCCAGCAGTACCGACAGGGCTAGACAGCCCCAGCATTTT.

The V call is TRBV2, the J call TRBJ2-3; TRBD1 might be the D (6 bases). The CDR3 consists of 16 residues. The V end was cut by 5 bases, the J end by 2 bases, with 17 bases between. CDR1 is SNHLY and CDR2 is FYNNEI in the germline V gene. The CDR3 DNA sequence: TGTGCCAGCAGTAGGGGGAGTCACGTCAACACAGATACGCAGTATTTT. It specifies CASSRGSHVNTDTQYF. Full variable domain (outside the CDR3, taken from reference TRBV2 and TRBJ2-3): EPEVTQTPSHQVTQMGQEVILRCVPISNHLYFYWYRQILGQKVEFLVSFYNNEISEKSEIFDDQFSVERPDGSNFTLKIRSTKLEDSAMYFCASSRGSHVNTDTQYFGPGTRLTVL.

This clone was counted only a few times. J is TRBJ1-2 and V is TRBV6-5, with no clear D. Germline V gene lookup returns CDR1 MNHEY and CDR2 SVGAGI. This CDR3 spans 12 amino acids. V was clipped by 5 bases and J by 7 bases, with 11 bases between them. The CDR3 spells CASSPGMGGYTF. CDR3 coding DNA: TGTGCCAGCAGTCCGGGGATGGGTGGCTACACCTTC.

The chain uses TRBV5-4 and TRBJ2-2, with D unclear. V shed 0 bases and J shed 3 bases, with 12 bases lying between them. In germline, CDR1 is SGHNT, CDR2 YYREEE (reference sequence). This CDR3 comprises 16 residues. CDR3 DNA sequence: TGTGCCAGCAGCTTGGGCCCGACGCAGTACACCGGGGAGCTGTTTTTT. It yields the protein CASSLGPTQYTGELFF.

The chain joins TRBV7-8 to TRBJ1-6; no firm D call. The V end lost 5 bases, the J end lost 3 bases, and 5 bases lay between the germline ends. The CDR3 extends over 13 amino acids. CDR1 SGHVS and CDR2 FQNEAQ come from the germline V gene. CDR3 loop: CASSLIYNSPLHF. CDR3 nucleotides: TGTGCCAGCAGCCTCATCTATAATTCACCCCTCCACTTT.

V is TRBV6-6 and J is TRBJ2-1; no reliable D call. CDR3 length equals 16 residues. V gave up 2 bases and J gave up 1 base, with 12 bases separating them. The V gene's germline CDR1 is MNHNY and CDR2 SVGAGI (reference sequence). Here the CDR3 reads CASSYQEAPSYNEQFF. The CDR3 coding sequence is TGTGCCAGCAGTTACCAGGAAGCACCTTCCTACAATGAGCAGTTCTTC.

The chain combines TRBV19 with TRBJ1-2, with D hard to call. Germline lookup yields CDR1 LNHDA and CDR2 SQIVND (reference sequence). The CDR3 sequence is 16 residues long. Trimming removed 3 bases at V and 3 bases at J, with 17 bases between. CDR3 in DNA: TGTGCCAGTAGTATGCAGTGGGCGGGGATGGACTATGGCTACACCTTC. This translates into CASSMQWAGMDYGYTF.

This chain links TRBV29-1 with TRBJ2-7; D perhaps matches TRBD2 (5 bases). Germline CDR1 SQVTM, CDR2 ANQGSEA. V was pared by 6 bases and J by 0 bases, with 9 bases between. The CDR3 sequence is 12 residues long. The CDR3, as DNA: TGCAGCGTGACCGGGGACTCCTACGAGCAGTACTTC. It codes for CSVTGDSYEQYF.

The J gene is TRBJ2-2, the V gene TRBV9; TRBD1 might be the D (6 bases). The CDR3 covers 16 residues. Trimming removed 3 bases from V and 6 bases from J, with 18 bases in between. Per the germline V gene, CDR1 is SGDLS and CDR2 is YYNGEE. The CDR3 bases are TGTGCCAGCAGCGAGACCCCGGGACAAGGAGCCGGGGAGCTGTTTTTT. Translation gives CASSETPGQGAGELFF.

The rearrangement links TRBV2 to TRBJ2-7; D uncertain. V was trimmed by 6 bases and J by 5 bases, leaving 11 bases between them. Germline CDR1 SNHLY, CDR2 FYNNEI. The CDR3 sequence is 12 residues long. Here the CDR3 DNA reads TGTGCCAGCAGCCTCAAGGGCCACGAGCAGTACTTC. It codes for CASSLKGHEQYF.

This chain uses TRBV28 with TRBJ2-3, with 10 positions matching TRBD1. The V and J ends lost 6 bases and 2 bases, in that order; junction bases with no gene match: 5. This CDR3 is built from 15 residues. Germline CDR1 MDHEN, CDR2 SYDVKM. CDR3 DNA sequence: TGTGCCAGCAGGACAGGGGGCCCTTCCACAGATACGCAGTATTTT. Translating gives CASRTGGPSTDTQYF.

V and J are TRBV18 and TRBJ2-7, with 8 positions matching TRBD1. V lost 6 bases to trimming and J lost 2 bases; unmatched junction nucleotides: 6. The germline V gene has CDR1 KGHSH and CDR2 LQKENI. This CDR3 comprises 14 residues. CDR3: CASSRDRLTYEQYF. CDR3 DNA sequence: TGTGCCAGCTCCAGGGACAGGTTAACCTACGAGCAGTACTTC.

The V and J genes are TRBV4-2 and TRBJ1-2; D gene unclear. Germline lookup yields CDR1 LGHNA and CDR2 YNFKEQ. Between the trimmed V and J ends, which lost 0 bases and 5 bases, there was a span of 10 bases. This CDR3 is 14 amino acids long. The chain's CDR3 is CASSQDALGYGYTF. The DNA for the CDR3 is TGTGCCAGCAGCCAAGACGCGCTTGGATATGGCTACACCTTC.

In this sample, this clone turned up a few times. The chain combines TRBV4-2 with TRBJ2-3; D possibly corresponds to TRBD2 (5 bases). Trimming cost V 0 bases and J 0 bases, with 10 bases left between them. CDR3 length: 16 residues. Germline V CDR1 and CDR2: LGHNA, YNFKEQ. The CDR3: CASSQEAGTSTDTQYF. CDR3 nucleotides: TGTGCCAGCAGCCAAGAGGCGGGTACTAGCACAGATACGCAGTATTTT.

This clone was detected many times. The J gene is TRBJ2-2, the V gene TRBV2; D perhaps matches TRBD2 (7 bases). Per germline, CDR1 SNHLY and CDR2 FYNNEI. CDR3 length: 16 residues. Trimming left V 5 bases short and J 3 bases short, with 16 bases between. CDR3 region: CASSIGGATHTGELFF. The DNA of the CDR3 is TGTGCCAGCAGTATAGGGGGGGCCACCCACACCGGGGAGCTGTTTTTT. Drawing the rest from reference TRBV2 and TRBJ2-2, the complete variable domain is EPEVTQTPSHQVTQMGQEVILRCVPISNHLYFYWYRQILGQKVEFLVSFYNNEISEKSEIFDDQFSVERPDGSNFTLKIRSTKLEDSAMYFCASSIGGATHTGELFFGEGSRLTVL.